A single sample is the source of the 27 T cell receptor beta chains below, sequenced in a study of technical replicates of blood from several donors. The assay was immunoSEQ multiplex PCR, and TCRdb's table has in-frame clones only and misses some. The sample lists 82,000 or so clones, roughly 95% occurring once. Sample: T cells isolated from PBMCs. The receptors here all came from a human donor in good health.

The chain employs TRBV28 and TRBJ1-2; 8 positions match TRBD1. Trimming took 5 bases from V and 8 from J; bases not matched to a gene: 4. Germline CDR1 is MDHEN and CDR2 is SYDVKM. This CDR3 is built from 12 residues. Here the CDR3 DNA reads TGTGCCAGCAGTCCTCCAGGGGGCGGCTACACCTTC. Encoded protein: CASSPPGGGYTF.

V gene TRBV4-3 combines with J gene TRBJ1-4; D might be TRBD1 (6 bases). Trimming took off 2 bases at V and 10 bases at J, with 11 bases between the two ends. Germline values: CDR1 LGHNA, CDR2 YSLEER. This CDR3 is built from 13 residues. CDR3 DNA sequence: TGCGCCAGCAGCCAAACCCTACAGGGAAAACTGTTTTTT. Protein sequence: CASSQTLQGKLFF.

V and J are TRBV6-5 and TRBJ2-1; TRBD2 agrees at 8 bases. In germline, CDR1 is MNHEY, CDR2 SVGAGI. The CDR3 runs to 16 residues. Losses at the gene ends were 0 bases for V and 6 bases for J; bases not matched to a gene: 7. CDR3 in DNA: TGTGCCAGCAGTTACTCGATTCTAGCGGGTCGCAATGAGCAGTTCTTC. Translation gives CASSYSILAGRNEQFF.

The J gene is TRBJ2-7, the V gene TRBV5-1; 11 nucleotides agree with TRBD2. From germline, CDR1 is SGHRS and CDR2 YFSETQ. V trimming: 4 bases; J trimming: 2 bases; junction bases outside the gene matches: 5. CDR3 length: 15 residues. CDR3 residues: CASSKGLADTYEQYF. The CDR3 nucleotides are TGCGCCAGCAGCAAGGGACTAGCGGATACCTACGAGCAGTACTTC.

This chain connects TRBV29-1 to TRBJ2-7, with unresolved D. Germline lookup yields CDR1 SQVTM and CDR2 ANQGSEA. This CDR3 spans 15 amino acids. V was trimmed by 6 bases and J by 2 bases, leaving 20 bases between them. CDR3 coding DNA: TGCAGCGTCAGCGTTCCTTCTAGGTCCCCCTACGAGCAGTACTTC. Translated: CSVSVPSRSPYEQYF.

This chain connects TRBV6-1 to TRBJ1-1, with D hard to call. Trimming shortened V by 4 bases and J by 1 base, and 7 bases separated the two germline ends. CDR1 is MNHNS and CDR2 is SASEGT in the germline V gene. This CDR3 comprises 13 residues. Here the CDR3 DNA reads TGTGCCAGCAGTGTTCCCGGGAACACTGAAGCTTTCTTT. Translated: CASSVPGNTEAFF.

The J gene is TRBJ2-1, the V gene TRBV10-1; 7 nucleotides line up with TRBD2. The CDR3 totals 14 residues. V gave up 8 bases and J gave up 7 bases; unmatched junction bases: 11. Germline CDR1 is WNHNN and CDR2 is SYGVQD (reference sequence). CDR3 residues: CASADGRTRNEQFF. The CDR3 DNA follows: TGCGCCAGCGCGGACGGGAGGACTAGGAATGAGCAGTTCTTC.

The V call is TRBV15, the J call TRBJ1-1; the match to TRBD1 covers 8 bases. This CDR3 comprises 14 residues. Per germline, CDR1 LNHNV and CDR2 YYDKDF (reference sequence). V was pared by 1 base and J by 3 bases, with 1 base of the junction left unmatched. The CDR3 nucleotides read TGTGCCACCAGCAGAGGACAGGGGCACACTGAAGCTTTCTTT. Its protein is CATSRGQGHTEAFF.

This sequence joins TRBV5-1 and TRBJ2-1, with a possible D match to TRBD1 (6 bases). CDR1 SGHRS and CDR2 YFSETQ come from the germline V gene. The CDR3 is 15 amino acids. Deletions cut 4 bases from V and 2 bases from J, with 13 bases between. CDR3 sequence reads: CASSGTGYPYNEQFF. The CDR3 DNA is TGCGCCAGCAGCGGAACAGGGTACCCCTACAATGAGCAGTTCTTC.

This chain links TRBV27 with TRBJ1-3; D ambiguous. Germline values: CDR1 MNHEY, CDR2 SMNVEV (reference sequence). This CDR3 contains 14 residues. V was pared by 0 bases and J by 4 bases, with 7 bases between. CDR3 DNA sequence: TGTGCCAGCAGTTTATCCCGTTCCGGAAACACCATATATTTT. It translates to CASSLSRSGNTIYF.

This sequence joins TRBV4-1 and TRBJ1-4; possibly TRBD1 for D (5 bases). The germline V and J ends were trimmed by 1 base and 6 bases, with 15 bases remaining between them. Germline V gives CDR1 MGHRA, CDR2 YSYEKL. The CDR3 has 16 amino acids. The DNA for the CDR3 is TGCGCCAGCAGCCAAGTAGGCTCGACAGAATATGAAAAACTGTTTTTT. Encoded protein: CASSQVGSTEYEKLFF.

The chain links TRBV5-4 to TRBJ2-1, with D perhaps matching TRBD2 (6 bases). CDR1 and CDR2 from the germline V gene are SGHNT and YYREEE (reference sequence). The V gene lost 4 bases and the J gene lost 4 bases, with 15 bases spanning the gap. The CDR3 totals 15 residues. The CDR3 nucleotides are TGTGCCAGCAGCGGAACCGGGACTGCTTACAATGAGCAGTTCTTC. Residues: CASSGTGTAYNEQFF.

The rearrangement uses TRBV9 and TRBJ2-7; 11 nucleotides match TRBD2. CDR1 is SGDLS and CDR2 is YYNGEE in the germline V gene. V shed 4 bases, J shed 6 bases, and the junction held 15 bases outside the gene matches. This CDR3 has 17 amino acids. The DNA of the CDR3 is TGTGCCAGCAGCTCGACTAGCGGGGTCTCCCCTGGGGTCGAGCAGTACTTC. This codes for CASSSTSGVSPGVEQYF.

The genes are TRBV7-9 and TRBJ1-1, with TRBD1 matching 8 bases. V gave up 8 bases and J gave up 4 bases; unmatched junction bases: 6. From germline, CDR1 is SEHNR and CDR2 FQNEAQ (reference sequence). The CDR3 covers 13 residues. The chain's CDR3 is CASGQGALTEAFF. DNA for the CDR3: TGTGCCAGCGGTCAGGGGGCTCTCACTGAAGCTTTCTTT.

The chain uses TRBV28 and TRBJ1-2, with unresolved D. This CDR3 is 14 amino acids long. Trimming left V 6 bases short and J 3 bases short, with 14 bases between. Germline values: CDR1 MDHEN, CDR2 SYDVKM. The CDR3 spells CASSYPGDHYGYTF. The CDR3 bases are TGTGCCAGCAGCTACCCGGGAGACCACTATGGCTACACCTTC.

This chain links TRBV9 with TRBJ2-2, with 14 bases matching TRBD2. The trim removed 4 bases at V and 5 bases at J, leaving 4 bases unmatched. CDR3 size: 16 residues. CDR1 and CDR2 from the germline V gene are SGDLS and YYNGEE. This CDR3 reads CASSTRLAGGTGELFF. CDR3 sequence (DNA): TGTGCCAGCAGCACCCGACTAGCGGGAGGGACCGGGGAGCTGTTTTTT.

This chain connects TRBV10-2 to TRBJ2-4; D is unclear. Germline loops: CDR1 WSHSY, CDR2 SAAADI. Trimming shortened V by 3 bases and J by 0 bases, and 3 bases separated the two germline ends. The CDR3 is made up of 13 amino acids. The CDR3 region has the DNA TGCGCCAGCAGTGATATAGCCAAAAACATTCAGTACTTC. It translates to CASSDIAKNIQYF.

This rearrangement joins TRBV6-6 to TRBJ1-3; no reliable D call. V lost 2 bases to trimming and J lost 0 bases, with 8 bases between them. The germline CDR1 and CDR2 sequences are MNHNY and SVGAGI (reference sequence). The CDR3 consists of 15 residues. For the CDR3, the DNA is TGTGCCAGCAGTTACCAACTAGGCTCTGGAAACACCATATATTTT. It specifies CASSYQLGSGNTIYF.

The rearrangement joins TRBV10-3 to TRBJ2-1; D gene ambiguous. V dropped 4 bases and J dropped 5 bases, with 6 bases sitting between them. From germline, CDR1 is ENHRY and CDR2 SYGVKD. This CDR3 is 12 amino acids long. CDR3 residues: CAISALDNEQFF. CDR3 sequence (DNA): TGTGCCATCAGTGCCCTTGACAATGAGCAGTTCTTC.

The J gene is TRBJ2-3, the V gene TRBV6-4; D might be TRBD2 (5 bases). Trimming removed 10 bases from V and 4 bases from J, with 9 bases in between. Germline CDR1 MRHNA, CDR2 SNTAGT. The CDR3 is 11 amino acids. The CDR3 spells CATLEADTQYF. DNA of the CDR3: TGTGCCACACTAGAGGCAGATACGCAGTATTTT.

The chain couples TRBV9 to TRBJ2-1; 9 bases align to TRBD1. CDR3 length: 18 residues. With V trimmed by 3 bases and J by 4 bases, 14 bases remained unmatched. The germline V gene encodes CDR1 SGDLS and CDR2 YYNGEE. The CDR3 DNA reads TGTGCCAGCAGCGCCCCGGACAGGGGCCCTCCAAGATACAATGAGCAGTTCTTC. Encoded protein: CASSAPDRGPPRYNEQFF.

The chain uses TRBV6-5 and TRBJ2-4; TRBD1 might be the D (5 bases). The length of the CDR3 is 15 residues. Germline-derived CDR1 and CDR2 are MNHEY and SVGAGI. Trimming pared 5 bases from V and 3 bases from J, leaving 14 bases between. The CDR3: CASSNNRNGKNIQYF. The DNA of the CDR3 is TGTGCCAGCAGTAATAACAGGAACGGCAAAAACATTCAGTACTTC.

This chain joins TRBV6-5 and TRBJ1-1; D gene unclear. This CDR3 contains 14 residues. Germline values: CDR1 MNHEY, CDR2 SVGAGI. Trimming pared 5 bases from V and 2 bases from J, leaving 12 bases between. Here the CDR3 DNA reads TGTGCCAGCAGTACCTATACAGCTAACACTGAAGCTTTCTTT. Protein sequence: CASSTYTANTEAFF.

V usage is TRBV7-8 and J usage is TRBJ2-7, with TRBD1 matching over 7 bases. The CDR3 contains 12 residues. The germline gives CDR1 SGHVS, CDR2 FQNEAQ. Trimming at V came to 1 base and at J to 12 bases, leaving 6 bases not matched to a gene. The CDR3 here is CASSLGTGLLYF. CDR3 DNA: TGTGCCAGCAGCTTAGGGACAGGTCTCCTGTACTTC.

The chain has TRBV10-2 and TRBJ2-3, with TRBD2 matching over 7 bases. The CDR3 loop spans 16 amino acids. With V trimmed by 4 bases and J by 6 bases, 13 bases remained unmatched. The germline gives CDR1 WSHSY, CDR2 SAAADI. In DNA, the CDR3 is TGCGCCAGCAGTGTTCGGGGTAGCGGGCTGTATGATACGCAGTATTTT. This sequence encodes CASSVRGSGLYDTQYF.

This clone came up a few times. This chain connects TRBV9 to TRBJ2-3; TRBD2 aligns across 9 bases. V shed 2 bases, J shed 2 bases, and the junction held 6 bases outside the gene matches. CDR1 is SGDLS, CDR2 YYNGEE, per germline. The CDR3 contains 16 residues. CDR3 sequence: CASSVGSSGTTDTQYF. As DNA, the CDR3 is TGTGCCAGCAGCGTCGGATCTAGCGGGACCACAGATACGCAGTATTTT. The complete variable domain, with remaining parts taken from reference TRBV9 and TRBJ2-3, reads DSGVTQTPKHLITATGQRVTLRCSPRSGDLSVYWYQQSLDQGLQFLIQYYNGEERAKGNILERFSAQQFPDLHSELNLSSLELGDSALYFCASSVGSSGTTDTQYFGPGTRLTVL.

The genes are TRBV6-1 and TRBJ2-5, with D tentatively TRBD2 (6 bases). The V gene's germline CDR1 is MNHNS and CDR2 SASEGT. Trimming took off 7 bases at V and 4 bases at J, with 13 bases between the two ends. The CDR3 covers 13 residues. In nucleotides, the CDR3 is TGTGCCAGCAATAGGGAGGCTAGAGAGACCCAGTACTTC. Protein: CASNREARETQYF.